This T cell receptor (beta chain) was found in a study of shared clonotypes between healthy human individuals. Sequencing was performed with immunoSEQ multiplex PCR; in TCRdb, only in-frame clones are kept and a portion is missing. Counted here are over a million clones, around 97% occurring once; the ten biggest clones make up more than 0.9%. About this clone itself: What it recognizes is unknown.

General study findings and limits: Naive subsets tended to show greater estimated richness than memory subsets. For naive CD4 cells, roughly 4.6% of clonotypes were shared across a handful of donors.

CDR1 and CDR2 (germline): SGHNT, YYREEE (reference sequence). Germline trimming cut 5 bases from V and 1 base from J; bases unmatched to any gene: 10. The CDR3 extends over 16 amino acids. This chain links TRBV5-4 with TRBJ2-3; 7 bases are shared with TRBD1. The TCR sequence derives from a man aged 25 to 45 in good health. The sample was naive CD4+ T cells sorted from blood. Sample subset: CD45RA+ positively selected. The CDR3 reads CASRTGTLTGTDTQYF. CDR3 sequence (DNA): TGTGCCAGCAGGACAGGGACCCTCACCGGCACAGATACGCAGTATTTT. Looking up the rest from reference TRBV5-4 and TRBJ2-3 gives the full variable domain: ETGVTQSPTHLIKTRGQQVTLRCSSQSGHNTVSWYQQALGQGPQFIFQYYREEENGRGNFPPRFSGLQFPNYSSELNVNALELDDSALYLCASRTGTLTGTDTQYFGPGTRLTVL.